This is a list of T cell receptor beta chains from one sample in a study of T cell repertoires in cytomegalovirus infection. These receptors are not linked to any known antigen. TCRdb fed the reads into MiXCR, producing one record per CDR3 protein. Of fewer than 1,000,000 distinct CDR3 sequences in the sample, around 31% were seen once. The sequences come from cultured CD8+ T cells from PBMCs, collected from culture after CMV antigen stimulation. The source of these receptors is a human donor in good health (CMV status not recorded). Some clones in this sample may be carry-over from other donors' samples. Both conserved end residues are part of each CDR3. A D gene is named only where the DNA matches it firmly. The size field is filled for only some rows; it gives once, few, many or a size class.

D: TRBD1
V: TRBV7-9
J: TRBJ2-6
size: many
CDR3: CASSRLADRGPGANVLTF
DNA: TGTGCCAGCAGCCGCCTAGCTGACAGGGGACCGGGGGCCAACGTCCTGACTTTC

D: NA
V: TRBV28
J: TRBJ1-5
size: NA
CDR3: CATFALHSSSNQPQHF
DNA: TGTGCCACCTTCGCCTTACATTCGTCTAGCAATCAGCCCCAGCATTTT

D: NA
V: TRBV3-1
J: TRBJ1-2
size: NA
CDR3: CASSLTPTETAF
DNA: TGTGCCAGCAGCCTTACCCCGACGGAAACGGCCTTC

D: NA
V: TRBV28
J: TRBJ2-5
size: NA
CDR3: CASSLSGRLGETQYF
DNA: TGTGCCAGCAGTTTATCGGGCAGACTTGGGGAGACCCAGTACTTC

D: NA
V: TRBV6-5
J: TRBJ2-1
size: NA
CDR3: CASSPRVGNEQFF
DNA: TGTGCCAGCAGCCCCAGGGTCGGCAATGAGCAGTTCTTC

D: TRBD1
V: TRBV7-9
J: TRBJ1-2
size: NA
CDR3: CASSPRPATGAYGYTF
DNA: TGTGCCAGCAGCCCTCGCCCGGCTACAGGGGCCTATGGCTACACCTTC

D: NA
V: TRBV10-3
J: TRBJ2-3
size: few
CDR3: CAIRTAGDTQYF
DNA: TGTGCCATCAGGACGGCTGGAGATACGCAGTATTTT

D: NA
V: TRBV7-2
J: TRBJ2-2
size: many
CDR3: CASSLRGRSGELFF
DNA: TGTGCCAGCAGCTTAAGGGGAAGGAGCGGGGAGCTGTTTTTT

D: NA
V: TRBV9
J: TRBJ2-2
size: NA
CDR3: CASSVRREQRNTGELFF
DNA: TGTGCCAGCAGCGTACGGAGAGAACAGCGGAACACCGGGGAGCTGTTTTTT

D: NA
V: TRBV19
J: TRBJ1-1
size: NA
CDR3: CASSIPGRDTEAFF
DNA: TGTGCCAGTAGTATCCCCGGACGGGACACTGAAGCTTTCTTT

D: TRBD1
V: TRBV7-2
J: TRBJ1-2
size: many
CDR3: CASSLNRRDRDGLYGYTF
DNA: TGTGCCAGCAGCCTGAACCGCCGGGACAGGGATGGCCTCTATGGCTACACCTTC

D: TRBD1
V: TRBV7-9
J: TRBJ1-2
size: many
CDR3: CASSPQGEGGYTF
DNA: TGTGCCAGCAGCCCACAGGGGGAGGGTGGCTACACCTTC

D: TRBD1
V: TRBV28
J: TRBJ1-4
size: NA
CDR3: CASSFPGTGPKLFF
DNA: TGTGCCAGCAGTTTCCCCGGGACAGGGCCCAAACTGTTTTTT

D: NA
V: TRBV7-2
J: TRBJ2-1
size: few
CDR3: CASSLARVGNEQFF
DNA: TGTGCCAGCAGCTTAGCGCGCGTGGGGAATGAGCAGTTCTTC

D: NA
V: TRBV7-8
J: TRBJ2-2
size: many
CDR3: CASSFTPSGTGELFF
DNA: TGTGCCAGCAGCTTCACACCGAGTGGCACCGGGGAGCTGTTTTTT

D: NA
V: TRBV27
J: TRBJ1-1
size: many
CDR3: CASSSYRGAFF
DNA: TGTGCCAGCAGTTCATACCGGGGGGCTTTCTTT

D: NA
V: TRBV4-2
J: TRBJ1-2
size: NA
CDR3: CASSQDDRGRGGYTF
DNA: TGTGCCAGCAGCCAAGATGATCGAGGGAGAGGTGGCTACACCTTC

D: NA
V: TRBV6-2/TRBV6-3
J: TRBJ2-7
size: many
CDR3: CASSYPFYEQYF
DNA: TGTGCCAGCAGTTACCCTTTCTACGAGCAGTACTTC

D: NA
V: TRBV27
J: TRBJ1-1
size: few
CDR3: CASSLTEDFLNTEAFF
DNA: TGTGCCAGCAGTTTGACCGAGGACTTCCTTAACACTGAAGCTTTCTTT

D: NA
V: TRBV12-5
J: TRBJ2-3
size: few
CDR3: CASGPGPDTQYF
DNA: TGTGCTAGTGGACCGGGTCCAGATACGCAGTATTTT

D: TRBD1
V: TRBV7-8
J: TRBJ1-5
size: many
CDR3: CASSFFRDRGRSNQPQHF
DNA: TGTGCCAGCAGCTTTTTCCGGGACAGGGGACGGAGCAATCAGCCCCAGCATTTT

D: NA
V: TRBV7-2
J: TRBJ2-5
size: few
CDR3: CASSLIGGAQETQYF
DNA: TGTGCCAGCAGCTTGATAGGGGGTGCCCAAGAGACCCAGTACTTC

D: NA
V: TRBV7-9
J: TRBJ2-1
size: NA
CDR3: CASSGVGGSYNEQFF
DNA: TGTGCCAGCAGCGGGGTGGGGGGCTCCTACAATGAGCAGTTCTTC

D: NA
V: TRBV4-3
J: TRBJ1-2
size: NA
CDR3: CASSQVRDEYGYTF
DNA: TGCGCCAGCAGCCAAGTGAGGGACGAGTATGGCTACACCTTC

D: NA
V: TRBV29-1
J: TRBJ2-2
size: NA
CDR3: CSVEWGARTGELFF
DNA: TGCAGCGTTGAATGGGGGGCACGCACCGGGGAGCTGTTTTTT

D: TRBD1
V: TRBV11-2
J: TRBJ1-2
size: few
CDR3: CASSFGTGSYGYTF
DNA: TGTGCCAGCAGCTTTGGGACAGGGAGTTATGGCTACACCTTC

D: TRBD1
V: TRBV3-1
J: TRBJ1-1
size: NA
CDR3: CASSQERTGDLNTEAFF
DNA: TGTGCCAGCAGCCAAGAACGAACAGGGGACCTGAACACTGAAGCTTTCTTT

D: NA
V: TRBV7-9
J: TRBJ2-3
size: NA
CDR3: CASRWDRQTRTDTQYF
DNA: TGTGCCAGCAGATGGGATCGACAGACTCGCACAGATACGCAGTATTTT

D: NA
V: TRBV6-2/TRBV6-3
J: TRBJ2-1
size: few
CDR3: CASSYSEYSSYNEQFF
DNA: TGTGCCAGCAGTTACTCGGAGTACAGCTCCTACAATGAGCAGTTCTTC

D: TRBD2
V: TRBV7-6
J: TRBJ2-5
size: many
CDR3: CATVLSGGLQETQYF
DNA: TGTGCCACCGTTCTTAGCGGGGGCCTCCAAGAGACCCAGTACTTC

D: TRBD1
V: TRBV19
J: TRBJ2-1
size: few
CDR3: CASKRTGGENEQFF
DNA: TGTGCCAGTAAGAGGACAGGGGGCGAAAATGAGCAGTTCTTC

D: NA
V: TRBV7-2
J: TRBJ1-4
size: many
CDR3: CASSLAGFRVGEKLFF
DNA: TGTGCCAGCAGCTTAGCGGGGTTCAGGGTCGGTGAAAAACTGTTTTTT

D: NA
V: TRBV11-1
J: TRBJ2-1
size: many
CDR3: CASSPKAKYNEQFF
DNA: TGTGCCAGCAGCCCGAAAGCTAAGTACAATGAGCAGTTCTTC

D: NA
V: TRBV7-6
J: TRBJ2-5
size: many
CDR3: CASSIEALGGAQETQYF
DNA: TGTGCCAGCAGCATAGAGGCCCTTGGCGGGGCACAAGAGACCCAGTACTTC

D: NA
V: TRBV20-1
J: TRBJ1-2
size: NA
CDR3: CSARPLVGVYGYTF
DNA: TGCAGTGCTAGACCCCTCGTGGGGGTCTATGGCTACACCTTC

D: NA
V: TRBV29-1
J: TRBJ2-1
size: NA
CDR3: CSVEYEDPYNEQFF
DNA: TGCAGCGTTGAATATGAGGACCCCTACAATGAGCAGTTCTTC

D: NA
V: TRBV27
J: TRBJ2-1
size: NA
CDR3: CASSFPGMGINEQFF
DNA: TGTGCCAGCAGTTTTCCGGGGATGGGAATTAATGAGCAGTTCTTC

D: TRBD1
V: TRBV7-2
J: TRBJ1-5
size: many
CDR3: CASSLDQGGGWPQHF
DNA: TGTGCCAGCAGCTTAGACCAGGGGGGTGGTTGGCCCCAGCATTTT

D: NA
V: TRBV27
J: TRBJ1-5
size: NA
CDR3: CASSLSENQPQHF
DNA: TGTGCCAGCAGTTTATCCGAGAATCAGCCCCAGCATTTT

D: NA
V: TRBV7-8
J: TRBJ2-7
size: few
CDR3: CASSRSGGREQYF
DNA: TGTGCCAGCAGTCGAAGTGGAGGGAGAGAGCAGTACTTC

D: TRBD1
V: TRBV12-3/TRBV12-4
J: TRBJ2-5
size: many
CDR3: CASSPPWDRGETQYF
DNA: TGTGCCAGCAGTCCCCCCTGGGACAGGGGAGAGACCCAGTACTTC

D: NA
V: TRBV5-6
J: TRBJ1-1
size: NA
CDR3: CASSPLVGGDYTEAFF
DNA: TGTGCCAGCAGCCCCCTGGTTGGAGGCGACTACACTGAAGCTTTCTTT

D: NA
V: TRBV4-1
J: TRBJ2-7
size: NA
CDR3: CASSQVGDGVQHF
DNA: TGCGCCAGCAGTCAAGTTGGCGACGGGGTGCAGCACTTC

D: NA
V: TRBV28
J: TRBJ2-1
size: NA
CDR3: CASSLTRSSYNEQFF
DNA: TGTGCCAGCAGTTTAACTAGGAGCTCCTACAATGAGCAGTTCTTC

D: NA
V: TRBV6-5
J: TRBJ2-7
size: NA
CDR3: CASSYQRAVYEQYF
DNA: TGTGCCAGCAGTTACCAAAGGGCCGTATACGAGCAGTACTTC

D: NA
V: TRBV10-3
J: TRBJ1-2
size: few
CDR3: CAIKSNYGYTF
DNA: TGTGCCATCAAGTCAAACTATGGCTACACCTTC

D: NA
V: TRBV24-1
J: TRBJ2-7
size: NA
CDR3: CATSEGRGSYEQYF
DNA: TGTGCCACCAGTGAAGGTAGGGGGTCCTACGAGCAGTACTTC

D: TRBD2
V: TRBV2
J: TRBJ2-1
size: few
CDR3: CASSRAGGFSYNEQFF
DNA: TGTGCCAGCAGCCGAGCGGGGGGCTTCTCCTACAATGAGCAGTTCTTC

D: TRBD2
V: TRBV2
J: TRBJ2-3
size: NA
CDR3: CASRTPGLADTDTQYF
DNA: TGTGCCAGCAGGACCCCGGGACTAGCGGACACAGATACGCAGTATTTT

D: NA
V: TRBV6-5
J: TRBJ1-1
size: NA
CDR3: CASSYSSPSTEAFF
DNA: TGTGCCAGCAGTTACTCGTCTCCTAGCACTGAAGCTTTCTTT

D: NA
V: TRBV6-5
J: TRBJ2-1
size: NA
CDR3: CASSNPFGANEQFF
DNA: TGTGCCAGCAGCAACCCCTTCGGGGCTAATGAGCAGTTCTTC

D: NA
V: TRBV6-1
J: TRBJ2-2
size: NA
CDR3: CASSRRHTGELFF
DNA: TGTGCCAGCAGTCGAAGGCACACCGGGGAGCTGTTTTTT

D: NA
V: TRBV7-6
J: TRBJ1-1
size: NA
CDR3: CASSLAKGNTEAFF
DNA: TGTGCCAGCAGCTTAGCAAAGGGGAACACTGAAGCTTTCTTT

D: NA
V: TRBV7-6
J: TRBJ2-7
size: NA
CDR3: CASSPVSYYEQYF
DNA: TGTGCCAGCAGCCCAGTTTCCTACTACGAGCAGTACTTC

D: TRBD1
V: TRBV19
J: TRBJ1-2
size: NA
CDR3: CASSTLTGWDYGYTF
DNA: TGTGCCAGTAGTACCCTGACAGGGTGGGACTATGGCTACACCTTC